The 12 T cell receptor beta chains given below trace back to one sample, sequenced in a study of blood T cell repertoires in COVID-19. The data were produced by immunoSEQ multiplex PCR, yet TCRdb's version contains in-frame clones alone and is incomplete. Of 300,000 to 350,000 clones listed, roughly nine tenths are singletons. Input material: PBMCs or T cells enriched from blood (not recorded which). The receptors stem from a woman in her twenties or thirties who had been exposed to COVID-19.

The rearrangement uses TRBV19 and TRBJ1-3; D uncertain. Germline CDR1 is LNHDA and CDR2 is SQIVND (reference sequence). The CDR3 spans 11 residues. V was pared by 10 bases and J by 0 bases, with 4 bases between. The CDR3 sequence is CATSSGNTIYF. CDR3 nucleotide sequence: TGTGCCACCAGCTCTGGAAACACCATATATTTT.

This chain uses TRBV18 with TRBJ1-5, with D possibly being TRBD1 (5 bases). Trimming pared 2 bases from V and 0 bases from J, leaving 14 bases between. Germline loops: CDR1 KGHSH, CDR2 LQKENI. The CDR3 loop spans 17 amino acids. Here the CDR3 reads CASSPAGFGISNQPQHF. The CDR3 DNA is TGTGCCAGCTCACCAGCAGGGTTCGGTATTAGCAATCAGCCCCAGCATTTT.

The chain uses TRBV29-1 and TRBJ2-2; 7 bases are a match to TRBD1. CDR3 length equals 16 residues. V lost 2 bases to trimming and J lost 2 bases; unmatched junction nucleotides: 8. From germline, CDR1 is SQVTM and CDR2 ANQGSEA. CDR3 sequence reads: CSVEIYGDSNTGELFF. In DNA, the CDR3 is TGCAGCGTTGAAATATATGGGGACAGCAACACCGGGGAGCTGTTTTTT.

The chain uses TRBV29-1 and TRBJ1-1, with 7 bases that match TRBD1. Losses at the gene ends were 6 bases for V and 4 bases for J; bases not matched to a gene: 5. The CDR3 runs 12 residues. Germline lookup yields CDR1 SQVTM and CDR2 ANQGSEA. The DNA for the CDR3 is TGCAGCGTGATACAGGGGAGCACTGAAGCTTTCTTT. Translating gives CSVIQGSTEAFF.

The chain combines TRBV7-2 with TRBJ1-2; D call uncertain. The CDR3 spans 14 residues. Trimming pared 1 base from V and 4 bases from J, leaving 10 bases between. Germline V gene lookup returns CDR1 SGHTA and CDR2 FQGNSA. CDR3 in amino acids: CASSLEGRAYGYTF. The CDR3 bases are TGTGCCAGCAGCTTAGAAGGGAGGGCCTATGGCTACACCTTC. Full variable domain (outside the CDR3, taken from reference TRBV7-2 and TRBJ1-2): GAGVSQSPSNKVTEKGKDVELRCDPISGHTALYWYRQSLGQGLEFLIYFQGNSAPDKSGLPSDRFSAERTGGSVSTLTIQRTQQEDSAVYLCASSLEGRAYGYTFGSGTRLTVV.

This chain joins TRBV7-8 and TRBJ1-6; D is unresolved. Trimming left V 1 base short and J 8 bases short, with 6 bases between. Germline CDR1 reads SGHVS; CDR2 reads FQNEAQ. The CDR3 is 13 amino acids. CDR3: CASSLDGDSPLHF. In DNA form, the CDR3 reads TGTGCCAGCAGCTTAGACGGAGATTCACCCCTCCACTTT.

This chain uses TRBV27 with TRBJ1-2, with TRBD1 matching over 7 bases. This CDR3 is 18 amino acids long. V was pared by 6 bases and J by 2 bases, with 18 bases of the junction left unmatched. The V gene's germline CDR1 is MNHEY and CDR2 SMNVEV (reference sequence). CDR3 coding DNA: TGTGCCAGCAGGGAGATACCCGGGACAGCCGACCTGAACTATGGCTACACCTTC. It is translated as CASREIPGTADLNYGYTF.

This clone was observed a single time. The rearrangement uses TRBV7-2 and TRBJ2-1; 8 positions match TRBD1. Germline V lookup: CDR1 SGHTA, CDR2 FQGNSA. Trimming took 1 base from V and 6 from J; bases not matched to a gene: 5. The CDR3 is 15 amino acids. The CDR3 DNA is TGTGCCAGCAGCTTAGGGCGGACAGGGACCAATGAGCAGTTCTTC. Its protein is CASSLGRTGTNEQFF.

The V gene is TRBV4-2, the J gene TRBJ2-1; the match to TRBD1 covers 12 bases. The length of the CDR3 is 16 residues. CDR1 and CDR2 from the germline V gene are LGHNA and YNFKEQ. Unmatched junction bases numbered 3, after V lost 2 bases and J lost 4 bases. The CDR3 nucleotides are TGTGCCAGCAGCCAACTGGGACAGGGGGCTTACAATGAGCAGTTCTTC. This gives the protein CASSQLGQGAYNEQFF.

V gene TRBV4-2 combines with J gene TRBJ1-2; 9 nucleotides align to TRBD1. The germline CDR1 and CDR2 sequences are LGHNA and YNFKEQ. The length of the CDR3 is 14 residues. Unmatched junction bases numbered 5, after V lost 4 bases and J lost 5 bases. The DNA for the CDR3 is TGTGCCAGCAGCCCTCGGGACAGGGCTTATGGCTACACCTTC. Translated, it gives CASSPRDRAYGYTF.

The V gene is TRBV13, the J gene TRBJ1-4; 10 bases align to TRBD1. The CDR3 length is 15 residues. Trimming took 6 bases from V and 8 from J; bases not matched to a gene: 9. Germline V CDR1 and CDR2: PRHDT, FYEKMQ (reference sequence). The CDR3 loop is CASSRRQGAAEKLFF. The CDR3, as DNA: TGTGCCAGCAGTCGAAGACAGGGGGCCGCAGAAAAACTGTTTTTT.

The chain uses TRBV7-9 and TRBJ2-7; TRBD1 might be the D (6 bases). With 4 bases removed from V and 2 bases from J, the gap between germline ends came to 18 bases. Germline CDR1 reads SEHNR; CDR2 reads FQNEAQ (reference sequence). This CDR3 is 16 amino acids long. The CDR3 spells CASSSSPGQIAYEQYF. The CDR3 DNA follows: TGTGCCAGCAGCTCCTCGCCGGGACAAATTGCCTACGAGCAGTACTTC. Full variable domain (rest looked up from reference TRBV7-9 and TRBJ2-7): DTGVSQNPRHKITKRGQNVTFRCDPISEHNRLYWYRQTLGQGPEFLTYFQNEAQLEKSRLLSDRFSAERPKGSFSTLEIQRTEQGDSAMYLCASSSSPGQIAYEQYFGPGTRLTVT.